Listed below are T cell receptor beta chains from one sample, sequenced in a study of shared clonotypes between healthy human individuals. Only in-frame clones appear in the TCRdb table, and some are missing; sequencing was by immunoSEQ multiplex PCR. The sample consists of some 2 million clones, roughly 94% of them appearing once. Sequencing used naive CD8+ T cells sorted from blood. The receptor source for this set is a man between 18 and 35 years old in good health. Both conserved end residues are part of each CDR3. The D gene is left open where the match is weak. Not every row has a clone size; where given, it reads once, few, many or a size class.

TRBJ2-7 | NA | NA | TRBV13 | CASSLGRTEQYF | TGTGCCAGCAGCTTAGGGAGGACGGAGCAGTACTTC
TRBJ2-7 | NA | TRBD1 | TRBV10-2 | CATRPGQGSYEQYF | TGCGCCACCAGACCGGGACAGGGCTCCTACGAGCAGTACTTC
TRBJ2-7 | NA | NA | TRBV19 | CASSPAASSYEQYF | TGTGCCAGTAGCCCCGCAGCCAGCTCCTACGAGCAGTACTTC
TRBJ2-7 | NA | TRBD1 | TRBV18 | CASSPRPGQGAYEQYF | TGTGCCAGCTCACCACGACCCGGTCAGGGGGCATACGAGCAGTACTTC
TRBJ2-6 | once | NA | TRBV15 | CATSSSTGHLFGANVLTF | TGTGCCACCAGCTCATCGACAGGACACCTTTTTGGGGCCAACGTCCTGACTTTC
TRBJ2-7 | few | NA | TRBV5-1 | CASSLDSPYEQYF | TGCGCCAGCAGCTTGGACAGTCCCTACGAGCAGTACTTC
TRBJ1-5 | NA | NA | TRBV1 | CTSSPAGAGRQPQHF | TGCACCAGCAGCCCCGCCGGGGCCGGGAGGCAGCCCCAGCATTTT
TRBJ2-7 | NA | TRBD2 | TRBV4-2 | CASSQTSGGLSYEQYF | TGTGCCAGCAGCCAGACTAGCGGGGGGTTAAGCTACGAGCAGTACTTC
TRBJ2-7 | NA | TRBD1 | TRBV19 | CASSPRPGQGISYEQYF | TGTGCCAGTAGTCCCCGACCGGGACAGGGGATTTCCTACGAGCAGTACTTC
TRBJ2-3 | NA | NA | TRBV14 | CASSQGERTDTQYF | TGTGCCAGCAGCCAAGGTGAGCGCACAGATACGCAGTATTTT
TRBJ1-6 | NA | NA | TRBV7-9 | CASSFEGGSPLHF | TGTGCCAGCAGCTTTGAAGGGGGTTCACCCCTCCACTTT
TRBJ1-1 | NA | NA | TRBV5-4 | CASSLGGEAFF | TGTGCCAGCAGCTTAGGGGGTGAAGCTTTCTTT
TRBJ1-3 | NA | NA | TRBV4-1 | CASSLDSTSGNTIYF | TGCGCCAGCAGCCTGGACAGTACCTCTGGAAACACCATATATTTT
TRBJ1-2 | NA | NA | TRBV19 | CASSLTANYGYTF | TGTGCCAGTAGTTTAACAGCTAACTATGGCTACACCTTC
TRBJ2-2 | NA | TRBD2 | TRBV7-9 | CASSLGERGNTGELFF | TGTGCCAGCAGCTTAGGGGAGCGGGGAAACACCGGGGAGCTGTTTTTT
TRBJ2-7 | NA | TRBD1 | TRBV5-1 | CASRSGTGSSYEQYF | TGCGCCAGCAGATCAGGGACAGGTAGCTCCTACGAGCAGTACTTC
TRBJ2-7 | NA | TRBD2 | TRBV27 | CASSFREGYEQYF | TGTGCCAGCAGTTTCCGGGAGGGCTACGAGCAGTACTTC
TRBJ2-3 | NA | NA | TRBV15 | CATSGGTISTDTQYF | TGTGCCACCAGCGGGGGGACGATTAGCACAGATACGCAGTATTTT
TRBJ2-5 | NA | TRBD1 | TRBV23-1 | CALRGTGGETQYF | TGCGCCCTCCGTGGGACAGGGGGAGAGACCCAGTACTTC
TRBJ2-3 | NA | TRBD2 | TRBV9 | CASSGLAGGHSTDTQYF | TGTGCCAGCAGCGGACTAGCGGGGGGGCATAGCACAGATACGCAGTATTTT
TRBJ1-5 | NA | NA | TRBV10-3 | CAIRGDDQPQHF | TGTGCCATCAGGGGGGACGATCAGCCCCAGCATTTT
TRBJ2-5 | NA | NA | TRBV28 | CASTLSPSPPPQETQYF | TGTGCCAGCACCCTATCCCCAAGTCCTCCCCCGCAAGAGACCCAGTACTTC
TRBJ2-1 | NA | NA | TRBV2 | CASSPNNNEQFF | TGTGCCAGCAGTCCGAATAACAATGAGCAGTTCTTC
TRBJ1-4 | NA | NA | TRBV9 | CASSVDSNEKLFF | TGTGCCAGCAGCGTGGACTCCAATGAAAAACTGTTTTTT
TRBJ2-3 | NA | TRBD1 | TRBV7-9 | CASSQGQGDFTDTQYF | TGTGCCAGCAGTCAAGGACAGGGGGATTTTACAGATACGCAGTATTTT
TRBJ2-7 | NA | NA | TRBV11-2 | CASSLQPYEQYF | TGTGCCAGCAGCTTACAACCTTACGAGCAGTACTTC
TRBJ1-2 | NA | TRBD1 | TRBV18 | CASSEPGQSYGYTF | TGTGCCAGCTCAGAACCGGGACAGAGCTATGGCTACACCTTC
TRBJ2-5 | NA | TRBD1 | TRBV7-9 | CASSLVPGQDQETQYF | TGTGCCAGCAGCTTAGTCCCGGGACAGGACCAAGAGACCCAGTACTTC
TRBJ2-1 | NA | NA | TRBV15 | CATSEGVGRTYNEQFF | TGTGCCACCAGCGAGGGAGTAGGGAGAACCTACAATGAGCAGTTCTTC